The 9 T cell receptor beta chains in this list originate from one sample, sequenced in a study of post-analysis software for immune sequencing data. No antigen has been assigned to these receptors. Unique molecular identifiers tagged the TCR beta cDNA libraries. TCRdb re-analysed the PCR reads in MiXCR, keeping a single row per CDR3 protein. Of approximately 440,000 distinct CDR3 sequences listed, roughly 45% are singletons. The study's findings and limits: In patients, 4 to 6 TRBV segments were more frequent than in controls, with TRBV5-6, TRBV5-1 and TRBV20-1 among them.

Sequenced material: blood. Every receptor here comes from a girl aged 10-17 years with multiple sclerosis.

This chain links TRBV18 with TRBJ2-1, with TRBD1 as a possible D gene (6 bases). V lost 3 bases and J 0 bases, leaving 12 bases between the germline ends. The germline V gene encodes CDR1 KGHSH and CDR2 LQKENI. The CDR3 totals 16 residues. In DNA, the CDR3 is TGTGCCAGCTCACCGCTAGACAGGTACTCCTACAATGAGCAGTTCTTC. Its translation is CASSPLDRYSYNEQFF.

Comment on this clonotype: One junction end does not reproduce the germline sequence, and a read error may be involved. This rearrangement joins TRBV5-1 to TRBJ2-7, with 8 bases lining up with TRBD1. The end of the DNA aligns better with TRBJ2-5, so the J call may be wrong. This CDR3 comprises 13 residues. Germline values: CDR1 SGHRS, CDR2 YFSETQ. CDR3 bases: TGCGCCGGCAGCCTCGGGACAGGAGAGACCCAGTACTTC. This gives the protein CAGSLGTGETQYF.

This CDR3 reads CASSLGFRAGTQYF. CDR3 DNA sequence: TGTGCCAGCAGCTTAGGTTTCCGAGCCGGGACCCAGTACTTC. The V gene is TRBV7-9, the J gene TRBJ2-5; D remains unclear. Germline loops: CDR1 SEHNR, CDR2 FQNEAQ (reference sequence). V was cut by 1 base and J by 7 bases, with 13 bases left in between. This CDR3 region has 14 residues.

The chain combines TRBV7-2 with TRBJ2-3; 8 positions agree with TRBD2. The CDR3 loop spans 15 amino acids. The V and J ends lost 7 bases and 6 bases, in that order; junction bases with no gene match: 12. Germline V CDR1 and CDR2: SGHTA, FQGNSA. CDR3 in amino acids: CASTRTREDGDTQYF. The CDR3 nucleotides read TGTGCCAGCACCCGGACGCGGGAGGATGGGGATACGCAGTATTTT.

The CDR3 protein is CASSYGTVAGELFF. CDR3 in DNA: TGTGCCAGCAGCTACGGGACAGTGGCCGGGGAGCTGTTTTTT. The chain combines TRBV7-2 with TRBJ2-2, with 7 bases aligning to TRBD1. Germline loops: CDR1 SGHTA, CDR2 FQGNSA. The CDR3 is 14 residues long. The trim removed 4 bases at V and 6 bases at J, leaving 5 bases unmatched. The full variable domain, completed using reference TRBV7-2 and TRBJ2-2, is GAGVSQSPSNKVTEKGKDVELRCDPISGHTALYWYRQSLGQGLEFLIYFQGNSAPDKSGLPSDRFSAERTGGSVSTLTIQRTQQEDSAVYLCASSYGTVAGELFFGEGSRLTVL.

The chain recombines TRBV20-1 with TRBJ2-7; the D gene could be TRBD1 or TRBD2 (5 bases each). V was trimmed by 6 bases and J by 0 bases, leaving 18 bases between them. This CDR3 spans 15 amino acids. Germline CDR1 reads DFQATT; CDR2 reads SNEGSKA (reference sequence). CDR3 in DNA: TGCAGTGCGCAACTAGTGGGGGTCTACTCCTACGAGCAGTACTTC. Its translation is CSAQLVGVYSYEQYF.

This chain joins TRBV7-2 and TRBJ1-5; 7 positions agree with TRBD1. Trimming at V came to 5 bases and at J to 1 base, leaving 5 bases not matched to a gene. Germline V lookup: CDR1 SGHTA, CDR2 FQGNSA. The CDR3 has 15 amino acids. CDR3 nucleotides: TGTGCCAGCAGCCGGACAGGAAGGAGCAATCAGCCCCAGCATTTT. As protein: CASSRTGRSNQPQHF.

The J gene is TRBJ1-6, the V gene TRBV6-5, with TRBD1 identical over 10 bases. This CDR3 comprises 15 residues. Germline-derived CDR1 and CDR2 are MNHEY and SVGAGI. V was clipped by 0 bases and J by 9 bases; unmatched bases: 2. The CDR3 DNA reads TGTGCCAGCAGTTACTCCGGGACAGGGGCTTCACCCCTCCACTTT. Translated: CASSYSGTGASPLHF.

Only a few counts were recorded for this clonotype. The CDR3 nucleotides are TGCAGCGTTGATTTTCCTCCGGGTTACAATGAGCAGTTCTTC. Encoded protein: CSVDFPPGYNEQFF. The V and J genes are TRBV29-1 and TRBJ2-1; D is undetermined. V was clipped by 3 bases and J by 4 bases, with 13 bases between them. The CDR3 runs 14 residues. Germline assignment: CDR1 SQVTM and CDR2 ANQGSEA.